The next 2 T cell receptor beta chains were all read from a single sample in a study of regulatory T cells in long-lasting Graves disease. Building the TCR beta libraries relied on iRepertoire HTBI primers, and CDR3 regions underwent Arm-PCR. Each CDR3 protein is one row after TCRdb ran MiXCR on the multiplex PCR reads. The sample shows a few hundred thousand distinct CDR3 sequences, 23% of them seen only once. Time point here: persistent/refractory GD, antithyroid drugs over 5 years with positive TRAb. RNA from PBMCs was the source of the TCR library. The specimen comprised peripheral blood mononuclear cells (PBMCs), sampled when the disease was refractory, from a patient treated with antithyroid drugs. These receptors originate from a female donor with Graves disease.

This clonotype was seen at least ten times. V and J are TRBV20-1 and TRBJ2-7, with 7 bases that match TRBD2. Germline V CDR1 and CDR2: DFQATT, SNEGSKA (reference sequence). Losses at the gene ends were 6 bases for V and 2 bases for J; bases not matched to a gene: 7. The CDR3 has 13 amino acids. CDR3 bases: TGCAGTGCCCTAGGGCTAGCGGCCTACGAGCAGTACTTC. Translation: CSALGLAAYEQYF.

This clonotype was detected only a few times. This chain links TRBV20-1 with TRBJ2-7; 13 bases fit TRBD2. With V trimmed by 6 bases and J by 3 bases, 5 bases remained unmatched. This CDR3 spans 14 amino acids. CDR1 DFQATT and CDR2 SNEGSKA come from the germline V gene (reference sequence). CDR3 DNA: TGCAGTGCCCGACTAGCGGGAGGTATCTACGAGCAGTACTTC. Residues: CSARLAGGIYEQYF.